This TCR beta chain came from a study of neurological immune-mediated disorders. Study outcomes and limitations: Because no CDR3 amino acid sequences were shared across subjects by expanded clones, private repertoires were suggested in all groups. In HTLV-1-associated myelopathy, TCR clonal expansion was greatest, and in multiple sclerosis it was least, below healthy controls.

TCRdb reprocessed the 5' RACE reads via MiXCR and lists one record per CDR3 protein. The data hold some 30,000 distinct CDR3 sequences, with approximately 5% observed a single time. The CDR3 sequence is 15 residues long. Per the germline V gene, CDR1 is SGHKS and CDR2 is YYEKEE (reference sequence). The V and J ends lost 4 bases and 5 bases, in that order; junction bases with no gene match: 8. The table lists this clonotype with many counts. Its specificity is not known. Libraries from sorted cells used approximately 940,000 T cells (CD4+ or CD8+). This TCR derives from a woman between 45 and 60 years old in good health. Sample: CD4+ T cells from blood. J is TRBJ1-5 and V is TRBV5-5; 8 bases map to TRBD1. CDR3 sequence: CASSKQGEGHQPQHF. CDR3 nucleotide sequence: TGTGCCAGCAGCAAACAGGGGGAGGGCCATCAGCCCCAGCATTTT.